These 10 T cell receptor beta chains were all obtained from the same sample, sequenced in a study of response to subunit inactivated influenza vaccine. One entry per CDR3 protein, called by TCRdb with MiXCR from the RT-PCR reads. The repertoire holds hundreds of thousands of distinct CDR3 sequences, with around a sixth as singletons. The source material was PBMCs from blood, sampled about 5 days after vaccination. The receptor set was obtained from a man aged 45-65 years who received an inactivated influenza vaccine.

This clonotype was picked up a small number of times. The rearrangement links TRBV7-2 to TRBJ2-7; TRBD2 agrees at 7 bases. Germline-derived CDR1 and CDR2 are SGHTA and FQGNSA. The CDR3 runs to 13 residues. The V and J ends lost 2 bases and 7 bases, in that order; junction bases with no gene match: 5. Here the CDR3 reads CASSLLQREEQYF. The CDR3 DNA sequence: TGTGCCAGCAGCTTACTTCAGCGGGAAGAGCAGTACTTC.

This clonotype was observed once. V is TRBV19 and J is TRBJ1-2; 7 bases are a match to TRBD1. The length of the CDR3 is 13 residues. In germline, CDR1 is LNHDA, CDR2 SQIVND (reference sequence). V was pared by 5 bases and J by 6 bases, with 6 bases of the junction left unmatched. CDR3 region: CASSADRVDGYTF. The CDR3 nucleotides read TGTGCCAGTAGTGCTGACAGGGTGGATGGCTACACCTTC. Full variable domain (rest looked up from reference TRBV19 and TRBJ1-2): DGGITQSPKYLFRKEGQNVTLSCEQNLNHDAMYWYRQDPGQGLRLIYYSQIVNDFQKGDIAEGYSVSREKKESFPLTVTSAQKNPTAFYLCASSADRVDGYTFGSGTRLTVV.

This clonotype appeared a single time. The V and J genes are TRBV4-1 and TRBJ2-7; no clear D gene. The CDR3 is made up of 12 amino acids. The V gene's germline CDR1 is MGHRA and CDR2 YSYEKL. V gave up 3 bases and J gave up 6 bases, with 9 bases separating them. CDR3 bases: TGCGCCAGCAGCCACCCGGACGGCGAGCAGTACTTC. This sequence encodes CASSHPDGEQYF.

This clonotype appeared a few times. The chain recombines TRBV20-1 with TRBJ1-1, with 7 bases fitting TRBD1. The CDR3 spans 13 residues. V shed 6 bases and J 1 base; nucleotides not matched to a gene: 5. From germline, CDR1 is DFQATT and CDR2 SNEGSKA (reference sequence). CDR3 sequence (DNA): TGCAGTGCGGCCGGGACAGCGAACACTGAAGCTTTCTTT. Encoded protein: CSAAGTANTEAFF.

This clonotype was picked up many times. This chain joins TRBV20-1 and TRBJ2-7; 9 positions match TRBD2. Germline values: CDR1 DFQATT, CDR2 SNEGSKA (reference sequence). CDR3 length: 14 residues. With V trimmed by 5 bases and J by 4 bases, 9 bases remained unmatched. For the CDR3, the DNA is TGCAGTGCTGGTAGGACTAGCGATGTTTACGAGCAGTACTTC. Its translation: CSAGRTSDVYEQYF.

CDR3 protein: CSARGTSEETQYF. CDR3 coding DNA: TGCAGTGCTAGAGGGACTAGCGAGGAGACCCAGTACTTC. This rearrangement joins TRBV20-1 to TRBJ2-5, with 9 nucleotides matching TRBD2. V lost 1 base to trimming and J lost 5 bases; unmatched junction nucleotides: 2. This CDR3 region has 13 residues. Germline V gene sequence: CDR1 DFQATT, CDR2 SNEGSKA (reference sequence).

The table lists this clonotype with a few counts. V and J are TRBV12-3 or TRBV12-4 and TRBJ1-2; TRBD1 is a possible D gene (6 bases). CDR3 size: 13 residues. Trimming removed 5 bases from V and 4 bases from J, with 11 bases in between. CDR3 DNA: TGTGCCAGCAGTATCGGACAGATCTATGGCTACACCTTC. Protein product: CASSIGQIYGYTF.

The V call is TRBV10-3, the J call TRBJ2-5; D perhaps matches TRBD1 (6 bases). Germline V gives CDR1 ENHRY, CDR2 SYGVKD. Trimming took off 2 bases at V and 4 bases at J, with 11 bases between the two ends. The CDR3 is 14 residues long. The DNA for the CDR3 is TGTGCCATCAGTGAGGGGAGAGGGGGAGAGACCCAGTACTTC. Protein product: CAISEGRGGETQYF.

This clonotype was recorded a few times. The gene calls are TRBV4-3 and TRBJ2-2, with 7 positions matching TRBD1. Germline CDR1 LGHNA, CDR2 YSLEER. The CDR3 is 16 residues long. The junction had 8 bases not matched to a gene; V was cut back by 3 bases and J by 4 bases. In nucleotides, the CDR3 is TGCGCCAGCAGCCAGGCAACAGGGGTTGGCACCGGGGAGCTGTTTTTT. Protein: CASSQATGVGTGELFF.

The rearrangement joins TRBV10-3 to TRBJ2-2, with 11 bases identical to TRBD2. Germline V lookup: CDR1 ENHRY, CDR2 SYGVKD. The CDR3 totals 18 residues. Germline trimming cut 4 bases from V and 0 bases from J; bases unmatched to any gene: 7. The CDR3 region has the DNA TGTGCCATCAGTGTCAGCCTAGCGGGAGGCTCGAACACCGGGGAGCTGTTTTTT. Amino acids: CAISVSLAGGSNTGELFF.